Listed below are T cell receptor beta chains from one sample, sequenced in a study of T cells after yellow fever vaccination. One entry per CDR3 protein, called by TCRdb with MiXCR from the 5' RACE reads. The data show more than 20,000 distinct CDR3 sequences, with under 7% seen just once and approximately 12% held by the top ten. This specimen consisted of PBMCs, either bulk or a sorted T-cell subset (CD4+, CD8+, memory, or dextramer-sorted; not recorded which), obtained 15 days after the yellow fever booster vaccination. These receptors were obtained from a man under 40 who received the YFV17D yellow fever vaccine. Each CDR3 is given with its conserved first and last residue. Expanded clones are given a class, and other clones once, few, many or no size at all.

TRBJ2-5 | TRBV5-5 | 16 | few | CASSETVSLWKETQYF
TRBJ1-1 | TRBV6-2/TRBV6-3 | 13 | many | CASSYSDYTEAFF
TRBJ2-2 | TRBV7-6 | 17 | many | CASSLEASGANTGELFF
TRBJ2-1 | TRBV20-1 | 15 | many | CSASRRTSGYNEQFF
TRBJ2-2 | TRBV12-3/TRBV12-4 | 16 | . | CAITGSGRTNTGELFF
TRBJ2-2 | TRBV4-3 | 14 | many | CASSLSPNTGELFF
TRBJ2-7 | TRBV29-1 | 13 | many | CSVPGRSSYEQYF
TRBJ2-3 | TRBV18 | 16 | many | CASSPTGTGRTDTQYF
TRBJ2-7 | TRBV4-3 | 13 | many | CASSSGGLGEQYF
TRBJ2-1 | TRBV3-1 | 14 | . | CASSHWTLIHEQFF
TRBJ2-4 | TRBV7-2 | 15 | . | CASSLSAVAKNIQYF
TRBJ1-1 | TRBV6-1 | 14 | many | CASTRNPSQAEAFF
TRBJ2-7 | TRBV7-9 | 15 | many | CASSLGATASYEQYF
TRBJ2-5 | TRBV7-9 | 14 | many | CASSLIAGVETQYF
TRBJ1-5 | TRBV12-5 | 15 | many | CASGLEQGFNQPQHF
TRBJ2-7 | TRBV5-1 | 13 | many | CASSLDPLGEQYF
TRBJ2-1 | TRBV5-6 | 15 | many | CASSRVPGTYNEQFF
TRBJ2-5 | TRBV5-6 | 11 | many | CASSLSETQYF
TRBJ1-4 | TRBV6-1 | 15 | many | CASIPGGATNEKLFF
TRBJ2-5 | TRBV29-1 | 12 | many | CSVEFGGQTQYF
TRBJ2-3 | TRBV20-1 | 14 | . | CSAPRFLSTDTQYF
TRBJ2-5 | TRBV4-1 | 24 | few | CASSQDRRWQPGLAGGGFTETQYF
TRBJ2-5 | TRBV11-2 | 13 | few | CASSLDSGGTQYF
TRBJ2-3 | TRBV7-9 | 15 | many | CASSLSRYSTDTQYF
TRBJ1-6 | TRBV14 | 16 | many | CASSQDVGRRDSPLHF
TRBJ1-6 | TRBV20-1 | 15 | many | CSARFKGLYNSPLHF
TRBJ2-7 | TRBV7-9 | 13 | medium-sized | CASSQGTNYEQYF
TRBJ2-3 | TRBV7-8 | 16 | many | CASSLVWGTRVDTQYF
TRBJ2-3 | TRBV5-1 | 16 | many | CASSLVPRASADTQYF
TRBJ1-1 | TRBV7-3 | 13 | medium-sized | CASSLGYNTEAFF
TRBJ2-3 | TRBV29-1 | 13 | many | CSGSGYSTDTQYF
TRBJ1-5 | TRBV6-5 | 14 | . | CASSSPQDNQPQHF
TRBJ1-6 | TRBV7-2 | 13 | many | CASTPIGGAPLHF
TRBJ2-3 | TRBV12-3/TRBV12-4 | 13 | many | CASRGLTRGTQYF
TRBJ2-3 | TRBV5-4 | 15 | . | CASSGREDATDTQYF
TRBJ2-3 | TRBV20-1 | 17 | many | CSARDPIRASGLDTQYF
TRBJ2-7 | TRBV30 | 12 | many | CAWTVTGAEQYF
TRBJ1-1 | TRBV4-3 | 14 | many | CASSQEGQGRVAFF
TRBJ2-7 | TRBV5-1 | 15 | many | CASSLAGQGGYEQYF
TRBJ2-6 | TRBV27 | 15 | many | CASSATGTGANVLTF
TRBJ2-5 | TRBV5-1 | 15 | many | CASSLGQGARETQYF
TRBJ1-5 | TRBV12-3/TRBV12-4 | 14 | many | CASRSQGSNQPQHF
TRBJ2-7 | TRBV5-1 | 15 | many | CASSLIRGTQYEQYF
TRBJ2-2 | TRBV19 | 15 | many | CACSWDFANTGELFF
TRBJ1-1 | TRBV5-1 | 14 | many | CASSLGQGGAEAFF
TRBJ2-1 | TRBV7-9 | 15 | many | CASSLAIVRGDEQFF
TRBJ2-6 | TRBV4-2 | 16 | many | CASSQETVSGANVLTF
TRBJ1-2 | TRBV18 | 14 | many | CASSPPGDHYGYTF
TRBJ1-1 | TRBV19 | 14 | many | CASSNKPGYTEAFF
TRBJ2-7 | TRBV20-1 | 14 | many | CSASTGQGTYEQYF
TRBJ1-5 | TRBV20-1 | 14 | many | CSAPGGRGNQPQHF
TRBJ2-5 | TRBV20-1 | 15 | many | CSARGAARIGETQYF
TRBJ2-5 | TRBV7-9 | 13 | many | CASRPPARETQYF
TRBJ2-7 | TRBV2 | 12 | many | CASGRGSYEQYF
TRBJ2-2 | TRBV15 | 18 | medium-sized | CATSREPGGALDTGELFF
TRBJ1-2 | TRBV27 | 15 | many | CASSPQVGVGYGYTF
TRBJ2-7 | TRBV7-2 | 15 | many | CASSSRLAGGQEQYF
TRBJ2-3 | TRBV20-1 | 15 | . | CSARNDDAGGGGQYF
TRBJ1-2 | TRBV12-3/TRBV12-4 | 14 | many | CASSSGGGPGGYTF